Below are 14 T cell receptor beta chains sequenced from a single sample in a study of blood T cells in healthy people across ages. For the second PCR, which ran for 7 to 11 cycles, a sample-barcoded 5' primer and a J-beta primer mix were used. A single record per CDR3 protein comes from TCRdb applying MiXCR to the 5' RACE reads. The profile shows around 600,000 distinct CDR3 sequences, around 48% of them singletons. The specimen was blood. The receptors here all came from a man aged 80 or over in good health.

This clonotype was picked up a small number of times. The chain links TRBV7-2 to TRBJ2-6, with 8 nucleotides matching TRBD1. Per germline, CDR1 SGHTA and CDR2 FQGNSA. The CDR3 has 17 amino acids. V was pared by 3 bases and J by 0 bases, with 4 bases of the junction left unmatched. The CDR3: CASSFGTGTSGANVLTF. CDR3 in DNA: TGTGCCAGCAGCTTCGGGACAGGCACCTCTGGGGCCAACGTCCTGACTTTC.

This clonotype has just a few counts. The chain links TRBV3-1 to TRBJ1-1; tentatively, D is TRBD1 (6 bases). This CDR3 region has 13 residues. Germline CDR1 and CDR2: LGHDT and YNNKEL (reference sequence). Trimming pared 3 bases from V and 8 bases from J, leaving 13 bases between. CDR3 amino acids: CASSHYQGPEAFF. CDR3 DNA sequence: TGTGCCAGCAGCCATTATCAGGGGCCCGAAGCTTTCTTT.

The chain is built from TRBV7-2 and TRBJ2-1; 8 positions match TRBD1. This CDR3 is built from 13 residues. J was trimmed by 12 bases and V by 1 base; bases with no gene match: 5. Per the germline V gene, CDR1 is SGHTA and CDR2 is FQGNSA. The CDR3 nucleotides read TGTGCCAGCAGCTTAGGGACAGGGAAGTGGCAGTTCTTC. Its protein product is CASSLGTGKWQFF. Looking up the rest from reference TRBV7-2 and TRBJ2-1 gives the full variable domain: GAGVSQSPSNKVTEKGKDVELRCDPISGHTALYWYRQSLGQGLEFLIYFQGNSAPDKSGLPSDRFSAERTGGSVSTLTIQRTQQEDSAVYLCASSLGTGKWQFFGPGTRLTVL.

This clonotype was found a few times. This CDR3 reads CSASVVRGTYGYTF. In DNA, the CDR3 is TGCAGTGCTAGCGTGGTAAGGGGCACCTATGGCTACACCTTC. This chain connects TRBV20-1 to TRBJ1-2, with D possibly TRBD1 on 5 matching bases. There are 14 residues in the CDR3. Trimming shortened V by 3 bases and J by 4 bases, and 15 bases separated the two germline ends. CDR1 and CDR2 (germline): DFQATT, SNEGSKA (reference sequence).

The chain carries TRBV25-1 and TRBJ2-1, with D hard to call. This CDR3 is 15 amino acids long. Trimming left V 3 bases short and J 4 bases short, with 13 bases between. Germline loops: CDR1 MGHDK, CDR2 SYGVNS. CDR3 nucleotide sequence: TGTGCCAGCAGTGAGCTTAGCTCGGGTTACAATGAGCAGTTCTTC. Amino acid sequence: CASSELSSGYNEQFF.

This sequence joins TRBV5-1 and TRBJ2-5; D ambiguous. The assigned J gene may be wrong: the sequence end matches TRBJ2-7 better. The CDR3 loop spans 14 amino acids. CDR1 is SGHRS and CDR2 is YFSETQ in the germline V gene. The CDR3 loop is CASSARQGIYEQYF. CDR3 coding DNA: TGCGCCAGCAGCGCTAGACAAGGGATCTACGAGCAGTACTTC.

The sample holds a few counts of this clonotype. The chain uses TRBV20-1 and TRBJ2-7; 14 nucleotides align to TRBD2. V shed 3 bases and J 4 bases; nucleotides not matched to a gene: 8. The CDR3 runs to 16 residues. CDR1 is DFQATT and CDR2 is SNEGSKA in the germline V gene (reference sequence). This chain's CDR3 is CSASPGTSGRGYEQYF. The CDR3 DNA sequence: TGCAGTGCTAGCCCCGGGACTAGCGGGAGAGGGTACGAGCAGTACTTC.

The V and J genes are TRBV14 and TRBJ1-2, with D tentatively TRBD1 (5 bases). The CDR3 has 16 amino acids. Germline CDR1 SGHDN, CDR2 FVKESK. Trimming took 2 bases from V and 8 from J, leaving 21 bases between them. The CDR3 nucleotides read TGTGCCAGCAGCCAACACATGGGGGTCGCATCGGGAGGCTACACCTTC. Translation: CASSQHMGVASGGYTF.

The chain has TRBV20-1 and TRBJ2-1; 8 bases are shared with TRBD2. V lost 3 bases and J lost 2; bases outside the gene matches: 6. Germline values: CDR1 DFQATT, CDR2 SNEGSKA (reference sequence). CDR3 length equals 15 residues. This CDR3 is CSASKALAAYNEQFF. The CDR3 region has the DNA TGCAGTGCTAGCAAGGCACTAGCGGCCTACAATGAGCAGTTCTTC.

This clonotype was seen ten or more times. This rearrangement joins TRBV4-1 to TRBJ2-7; unclear D gene. Trimming shortened V by 0 bases and J by 4 bases, and 16 bases separated the two germline ends. Germline V gene lookup returns CDR1 MGHRA and CDR2 YSYEKL. CDR3 length equals 16 residues. The CDR3 is CASSQDRPIGWYEQYF. The CDR3 DNA reads TGCGCCAGCAGCCAAGATCGCCCCATTGGCTGGTACGAGCAGTACTTC.

The chain has TRBV24-1 and TRBJ2-5, with TRBD1 matching 8 bases. Unmatched junction bases numbered 1, after V lost 7 bases and J lost 1 base. CDR1 and CDR2 (germline): KGHDR, SFDVKD. The CDR3 is 13 residues long. The CDR3 region is CATRGQGQETQYF. CDR3 DNA sequence: TGTGCCACCAGAGGACAGGGCCAAGAGACCCAGTACTTC.

This chain connects TRBV20-1 to TRBJ2-1; unclear D gene. V was cut by 5 bases and J by 14 bases, with 16 bases left in between. The CDR3 loop spans 11 amino acids. CDR1 is DFQATT, CDR2 SNEGSKA, per germline (reference sequence). The CDR3 sequence: CSAPKGRVEFF. For the CDR3, the DNA is TGCAGTGCTCCAAAGGGTAGGGTGGAGTTCTTC.

About this clonotype: Given a much more abundant clone one base away, this may be a read error. The rearrangement uses TRBV7-2 and TRBJ2-1, with a weak D call TRBD2 (5 bases). There are 15 residues in the CDR3. Germline lookup yields CDR1 SGHTA and CDR2 FQGNSA. Written as DNA, the CDR3 is TGTGCCAGCAGCCGGACTGCCAGCTCCTACAATGAGCAGTGCTTC. Amino acids: CASSRTASSYNEQCF.

This clonotype was observed a few times. This chain connects TRBV20-1 to TRBJ2-6; no definite D call. The CDR3 runs 16 residues. Germline V gives CDR1 DFQATT, CDR2 SNEGSKA (reference sequence). V was clipped by 6 bases and J by 2 bases, with 17 bases between them. The CDR3 DNA follows: TGCAGTGCCCTAAATGCTCAAGACCCTGGGGCCAACGTCCTGACTTTC. It is translated as CSALNAQDPGANVLTF.